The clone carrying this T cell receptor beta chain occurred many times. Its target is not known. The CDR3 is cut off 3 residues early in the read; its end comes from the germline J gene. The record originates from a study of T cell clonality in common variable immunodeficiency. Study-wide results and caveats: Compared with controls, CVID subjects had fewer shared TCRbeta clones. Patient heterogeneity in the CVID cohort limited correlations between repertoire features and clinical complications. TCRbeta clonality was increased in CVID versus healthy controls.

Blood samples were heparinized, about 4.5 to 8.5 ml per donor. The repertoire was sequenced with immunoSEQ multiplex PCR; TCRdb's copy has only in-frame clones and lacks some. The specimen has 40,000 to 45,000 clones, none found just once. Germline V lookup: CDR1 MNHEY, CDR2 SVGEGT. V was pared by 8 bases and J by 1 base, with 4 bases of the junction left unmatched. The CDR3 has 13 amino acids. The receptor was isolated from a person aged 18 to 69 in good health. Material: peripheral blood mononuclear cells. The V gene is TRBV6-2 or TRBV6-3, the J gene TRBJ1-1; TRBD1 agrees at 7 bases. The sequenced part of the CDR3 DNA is TGTGCCAGCCAAGACAGGGAGAACACTGAA. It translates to CASQDRENTE. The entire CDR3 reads CASQDRENTEAFF.